Following are 13 T cell receptor beta chains from one sample sequenced in a study of T cells after yellow fever vaccination. TCRdb independently ran MiXCR on the 5' RACE reads; one entry per CDR3 protein. In the table there are around 250,000 distinct CDR3 sequences, less than 9% of which are singletons. The sample in question was CD4+ T cells sorted from PBMCs, obtained 15 days after the yellow fever booster vaccination. These receptors were taken from a man in his thirties or forties who received the YFV17D yellow fever vaccine.

This chain connects TRBV20-1 to TRBJ2-1; TRBD2 aligns across 7 bases. The CDR3 runs to 12 residues. Germline CDR1 DFQATT, CDR2 SNEGSKA (reference sequence). Trimming removed 4 bases from V and 6 bases from J; junction bases left unmatched: 3. In DNA, the CDR3 is TGCAGTGCTATGCGACTAGCCAATGAGCAGTTCTTC. This encodes CSAMRLANEQFF.

This clonotype was seen many times. The gene calls are TRBV28 and TRBJ2-4, with 9 bases that match TRBD1. J gave up 6 bases and V 4 bases, and 7 bases lay outside the gene matches. The CDR3 has 15 residues. Per germline, CDR1 MDHEN and CDR2 SYDVKM. The CDR3 DNA follows: TGTGCCAGCAGTTCGGGACAGGGTGTGTTAAACATTCAGTACTTC. Its translation: CASSSGQGVLNIQYF.

This clonotype showed up many times. The rearrangement uses TRBV11-2 and TRBJ2-1, with TRBD2 identical over 7 bases. This CDR3 is 15 amino acids long. The junction had 13 bases not matched to a gene; V was cut back by 5 bases and J by 9 bases. CDR1 is SGHAT and CDR2 is FQNNGV in the germline V gene. This CDR3 reads CASSLPLAVGFEQFF. DNA for the CDR3: TGTGCCAGCAGCCTACCCCTAGCGGTGGGTTTTGAGCAGTTCTTC. The full variable domain, completed using reference TRBV11-2 and TRBJ2-1, is EAGVAQSPRYKIIEKRQSVAFWCNPISGHATLYWYQQILGQGPKLLIQFQNNGVVDDSQLPKDRFSAERLKGVDSTLKIQPAKLEDSAVYLCASSLPLAVGFEQFFGPGTRLTVL.

In this sample, this clonotype turned up many times. The rearrangement links TRBV2 to TRBJ2-7, with D hard to call. The V gene lost 3 bases and the J gene lost 4 bases, with 4 bases spanning the gap. CDR1 SNHLY and CDR2 FYNNEI come from the germline V gene. This CDR3 is built from 11 residues. The CDR3 region is CASSERYEQYF. The CDR3 DNA reads as TGTGCCAGCAGTGAGCGGTACGAGCAGTACTTC.

The gene calls are TRBV5-1 and TRBJ1-2, with a weak D call TRBD1 (5 bases). CDR1 is SGHRS, CDR2 YFSETQ, per germline. Trimming shortened V by 0 bases and J by 7 bases, and 16 bases separated the two germline ends. CDR3 size: 15 residues. DNA of the CDR3: TGCGCCAGCAGCTTGGAGGCAGGGAGGGGAAGTGGCTACACCTTC. The encoded protein is CASSLEAGRGSGYTF.

The rearrangement links TRBV20-1 to TRBJ1-4; D is possibly TRBD1 (6 bases). This CDR3 contains 13 residues. Per germline, CDR1 DFQATT and CDR2 SNEGSKA (reference sequence). Trimming cost V 2 bases and J 5 bases, with 9 bases left between them. Here the CDR3 DNA reads TGCAGTGCTAGAAGGACAGCAAATGAAAAACTGTTTTTT. This translates into CSARRTANEKLFF.

At least ten counts were recorded for this clonotype. This chain joins TRBV29-1 and TRBJ2-1, with 7 nucleotides matching TRBD1. V was clipped by 6 bases and J by 0 bases; unmatched bases: 2. There are 13 residues in the CDR3. Germline CDR1 is SQVTM and CDR2 is ANQGSEA. The CDR3 here is CSVGQDSYNEQFF. CDR3 coding DNA: TGCAGCGTCGGACAGGACTCCTACAATGAGCAGTTCTTC.

The V gene is TRBV6-1, the J gene TRBJ2-1, with 13 bases lining up with TRBD2. Germline V gene sequence: CDR1 MNHNS, CDR2 SASEGT. This CDR3 region has 17 residues. Trimming at V came to 7 bases and at J to 0 bases, leaving 6 bases not matched to a gene. The CDR3 loop reads CASKGTSGTRSYNEQFF. The CDR3 DNA reads as TGTGCCAGCAAAGGGACTAGCGGGACCCGCTCCTACAATGAGCAGTTCTTC.

The V call is TRBV12-3 or TRBV12-4, the J call TRBJ2-7; perhaps TRBD2 as D (7 bases). V lost 5 bases and J 10 bases, leaving 15 bases between the germline ends. CDR3 size: 12 residues. CDR3 DNA sequence: TGTGCCAGCAGTCACTCCACGGGGGGCCAGTACTTC. The encoded protein is CASSHSTGGQYF.

The chain recombines TRBV7-2 with TRBJ1-1, with D perhaps TRBD1 (5 bases). The germline CDR1 and CDR2 sequences are SGHTA and FQGNSA. CDR3 length: 13 amino acids. The ends were cut back, 4 bases at V and 7 bases at J, with 13 bases in the middle. The CDR3 protein is CTSSSRTPNEAFF. The CDR3 nucleotides read TGTACCAGCAGCTCAAGGACACCTAATGAAGCTTTCTTT.

This clonotype was seen more than once but under ten times. This rearrangement joins TRBV5-1 to TRBJ2-4; TRBD1 matches at 9 bases. Trimming took 0 bases from V and 5 from J; bases not matched to a gene: 9. The CDR3 loop spans 17 amino acids. Looked up from germline, CDR1 is SGHRS and CDR2 is YFSETQ. CDR3 protein: CASSLAPGQGTQNIQYF. DNA of the CDR3: TGCGCCAGCAGCTTGGCGCCGGGACAGGGCACTCAAAACATTCAGTACTTC.

This chain connects TRBV4-3 to TRBJ2-3; D is unresolved. V dropped 4 bases and J dropped 1 base, with 12 bases sitting between them. CDR3 length equals 15 residues. The germline V gene has CDR1 LGHNA and CDR2 YSLEER. CDR3 amino acids: CASSLVWVGTDTQYF. The CDR3 DNA sequence: TGCGCCAGCAGCCTCGTCTGGGTGGGCACAGATACGCAGTATTTT.

The V and J genes are TRBV7-2 and TRBJ2-7, with a tentative D call TRBD2 (6 bases). Trimming removed 3 bases at V and 6 bases at J, with 12 bases between. This CDR3 region has 13 residues. Germline loops: CDR1 SGHTA, CDR2 FQGNSA. The CDR3 DNA reads TGTGCCAGCAGCTTCGCGACTAGTAGCGAGCAGTACTTC. It yields the protein CASSFATSSEQYF.